This TCR beta chain was documented in a study of early T cells in non-severe SARS-CoV-2 infection. Study as a whole: With bulk RNA from unsorted whole blood as input, sequencing yielded unpaired chains. The study's findings and limits: Sequences matched to VDJdb favored anti-spike CD8 responses, while private and CD4 specificities were missed.

Individual cDNA molecules each received unique molecular identifiers attached to them. TCRdb reanalysed the 5' RACE reads using MiXCR and keeps one entry per CDR3 protein. This table holds tens of thousands of distinct CDR3 sequences, around 12% found once. CDR1 and CDR2 from the germline V gene are DFQATT and SNEGSKA (reference sequence). This CDR3 has 12 amino acids. V shed 6 bases and J 8 bases; nucleotides not matched to a gene: 7. Concerning this clonotype: The antigen is undetermined.

The sequenced material came from whole blood. The chain recombines TRBV20-1 with TRBJ1-1; the match to TRBD1 covers 9 bases. The sequence came from an adult who was a healthcare worker with PCR-confirmed SARS-CoV-2 infection or an uninfected control (not recorded which). The CDR3 DNA reads as TGCAGTGCCACAACCGGGACAGGGGAAGCTTTCTTT. It codes for CSATTGTGEAFF.